Included here is one TCR beta chain sequence, with context. Its antigen is not known. These data are taken from a study of cytomegalovirus exposure and HLA in healthy donors. Study-level information: One earlier analysis, a look at approximately 180 million T cells, found roughly 110 million unique TCR beta sequences.

This CDR3 is 14 amino acids long. J was trimmed by 4 bases and V by 1 base; bases with no gene match: 1. Germline assignment: CDR1 SGHRS and CDR2 YFSETQ. PCR used 60 Vbeta primers and 13 Jbeta primers. The table came from immunoSEQ multiplex PCR; TCRdb's copy has only in-frame clones and leaves some out. The data show some 110,000 clones, about 68% seen once. Findings and caveats of the study: Across donors, sequencing depth was assumed by presence/absence analyses to be roughly uniform.

The sequenced sample consisted of PBMCs. V usage is TRBV5-1 and J usage is TRBJ1-2, with TRBD1 identical over 10 bases. The TCR comes from a woman aged 40 to 50 in good health and CMV-seropositive. The CDR3 DNA reads TGCGCCAGCAGCTTGTGGACAGGGGGCTATGGCTACACCTTC. Translated: CASSLWTGGYGYTF.